This T cell receptor beta chain was recorded in a study of blood T cells in healthy people across ages. The J segment lost 2 bases and the V segment lost 8 bases, leaving 8 bases of the junction unmatched. The CDR3 loop spans 14 amino acids. CDR1 MNHEY and CDR2 SMNVEV come from the germline V gene (reference sequence). For the second PCR, which ran for about 7 to 11 cycles, a sample-barcoded 5' primer and a J-beta primer mix were used. Carrying 12 random nucleotides, a template-switch adaptor labeled each individual cDNA molecule. TCRdb re-called the 5' RACE reads through MiXCR, storing one row per CDR3 protein. Counted here are 550,000 to 650,000 distinct CDR3 sequences, under 30% occurring once; the ten biggest clones make up 15% to 19%. Ten or more counts support this clonotype.

The sequence came from a woman older than 75 in good health. The chain joins TRBV27 to TRBJ2-7; 8 bases are a match to TRBD1. The sample taken for sequencing was blood. CDR3 nucleotides: TGTGCCAGCTATCCCCGGGACAGGACCTACGAGCAGTACTTC. Translated, it gives CASYPRDRTYEQYF.